Below, 27 T cell receptor beta chains from the same sample are listed, as sequenced in a study of blood T cell repertoires in COVID-19 (dated by TCRdb to the early 2020s). To prepare the library, the immunoSEQ multiplex PCR assay was applied. Held by TCRdb, this immuneACCESS table contains in-frame sequences only and omits some clones. Under half of the omission traces to an unresolved V gene where checked; the cause of the rest is unknown. The sample table holds approximately 12,000 clones, of which 70% to 75% were seen once. The top ten constitute about 30% of the sample. The sequenced sample consisted of peripheral blood. The source is a human donor in a cohort sampled during active COVID-19.

This clone was counted only a few times. The gene calls are TRBV29-1 and TRBJ2-3, with 12 bases fitting TRBD2. V was clipped by 2 bases and J by 4 bases; unmatched bases: 7. From germline, CDR1 is SQVTM and CDR2 ANQGSEA. This CDR3 has 16 residues. The CDR3 coding sequence is TGCAGCGTTGAACGGCTAGCGGGGGGGCCTGCAGATACGCAGTATTTT. As protein: CSVERLAGGPADTQYF.

V is TRBV19 and J is TRBJ2-5; 7 bases align to TRBD2. The germline V gene has CDR1 LNHDA and CDR2 SQIVND (reference sequence). This CDR3 is 13 amino acids long. V shed 4 bases, J shed 5 bases, and the junction held 4 bases outside the gene matches. CDR3 loop: CASSTDGRETQYF. DNA of the CDR3: TGTGCCAGTAGTACGGACGGGAGGGAGACCCAGTACTTC.

This chain connects TRBV7-3 to TRBJ1-1; TRBD1 is a possible D gene (6 bases). Trimming took off 6 bases at V and 7 bases at J, with 15 bases between the two ends. The germline V gene encodes CDR1 SGHTA and CDR2 FQGTGA. The CDR3 is 13 residues long. CDR3: CASSSTGLGEAFF. The CDR3 DNA reads TGTGCCAGCAGTTCAACAGGGTTGGGTGAAGCTTTCTTT.

This clone turned up a few times. The rearrangement uses TRBV5-4 and TRBJ2-1; 10 bases map to TRBD2. After removal of 1 base from V and 1 base from J, the junction contained 8 bases not matched to a gene. Germline V gives CDR1 SGHNT, CDR2 YYREEE (reference sequence). The CDR3 spans 18 residues. DNA of the CDR3: TGTGCCAGCAGCTTGTATGGAGTAGCGGGGGGATCCTACAATGAGCAGTTCTTC. This codes for CASSLYGVAGGSYNEQFF. Full variable domain (missing parts from reference TRBV5-4 and TRBJ2-1): ETGVTQSPTHLIKTRGQQVTLRCSSQSGHNTVSWYQQALGQGPQFIFQYYREEENGRGNFPPRFSGLQFPNYSSELNVNALELDDSALYLCASSLYGVAGGSYNEQFFGPGTRLTVL.

This chain joins TRBV5-4 and TRBJ2-7; TRBD1 aligns across 11 bases. Germline V gene sequence: CDR1 SGHNT, CDR2 YYREEE (reference sequence). The CDR3 runs to 14 residues. V dropped 5 bases and J dropped 2; count of bases not matched to a gene: 3. The CDR3 region is CASSRTGGPYEQYF. The CDR3 DNA follows: TGTGCCAGCAGTCGGACAGGGGGCCCCTACGAGCAGTACTTC.

The CDR3 nucleotides read TGTGCCAGCAGTTATCCTCGGGGACAGGGGGCGGTGGGAGAGACCCAGTACTTC. Protein sequence: CASSYPRGQGAVGETQYF. V is TRBV28 and J is TRBJ2-5; 12 nucleotides match TRBD1. Germline V gene sequence: CDR1 MDHEN, CDR2 SYDVKM. V was clipped by 4 bases and J by 4 bases; unmatched bases: 13. The CDR3 extends over 18 amino acids.

This clone was counted only a few times. The J gene is TRBJ2-7, the V gene TRBV2; D not certain. The CDR3 totals 12 residues. In germline, CDR1 is SNHLY, CDR2 FYNNEI. Trimming cost V 8 bases and J 0 bases, with 8 bases left between them. CDR3 loop: CASRRSSYEQYF. The CDR3 DNA sequence: TGTGCCAGCCGACGGAGCTCCTACGAGCAGTACTTC.

The CDR3 nucleotides are TGTGCCAGCAGCCGAGCAACAGGGTCTACTGGGGCCAACGTCCTGACTTTC. It specifies CASSRATGSTGANVLTF. The chain has TRBV7-8 and TRBJ2-6, with D possibly TRBD1 on 6 matching bases. The CDR3 runs to 17 residues. CDR1 SGHVS and CDR2 FQNEAQ come from the germline V gene. The germline V and J ends were trimmed by 5 bases and 2 bases, with 16 bases remaining between them.

The chain employs TRBV29-1 and TRBJ2-2, with 11 bases aligning to TRBD2. Germline values: CDR1 SQVTM, CDR2 ANQGSEA. CDR3 length equals 15 residues. V shed 3 bases, J shed 5 bases, and the junction held 5 bases outside the gene matches. CDR3 in DNA: TGCAGCGTTGAGAGGGCTAGCGGGAGGACCGGGGAGCTGTTTTTT. The encoded protein is CSVERASGRTGELFF.

The V and J genes are TRBV29-1 and TRBJ2-2, with D maybe TRBD2 (6 bases). The V gene's germline CDR1 is SQVTM and CDR2 ANQGSEA. The length of the CDR3 is 14 residues. Between the trimmed V and J ends, which lost 6 bases and 1 base, there was a span of 12 bases. The CDR3, as DNA: TGCAGCGTAGGGCAGGGACTGAACACCGGGGAGCTGTTTTTT. It encodes CSVGQGLNTGELFF.

The chain couples TRBV20-1 to TRBJ1-2, with D possibly being TRBD1 (6 bases). The CDR3 length is 13 residues. Trimming stripped 3 bases from V and 4 bases from J, with 12 bases between. Germline CDR1 DFQATT, CDR2 SNEGSKA (reference sequence). CDR3 nucleotides: TGCAGTGCTAGTGACAGGCCTTCCTATGGCTACACCTTC. It codes for CSASDRPSYGYTF.

DNA of the CDR3: TGCAGCGTTGAAAGGGGTGCGACCCGACCAGATACGCAGTATTTT. Protein product: CSVERGATRPDTQYF. V is TRBV29-1 and J is TRBJ2-3; possibly TRBD1 for D (5 bases). The germline CDR1 and CDR2 sequences are SQVTM and ANQGSEA. This CDR3 region has 15 residues. Trimming took 2 bases from V and 4 from J, leaving 16 bases between them.

This clone came up once. This rearrangement joins TRBV7-6 to TRBJ2-2, with D tentatively TRBD1 (5 bases). The ends were cut back, 0 bases at V and 7 bases at J, with 15 bases in the middle. The CDR3 sequence is 16 residues long. Germline lookup yields CDR1 SGHVS and CDR2 FNYEAQ. CDR3 loop: CASSLAPDSRYGELFF. The CDR3 DNA reads as TGTGCCAGCAGCTTAGCGCCCGACAGCCGATACGGGGAGCTGTTTTTT.

The chain is built from TRBV7-8 and TRBJ2-2; tentatively, D is TRBD1 (5 bases). V lost 1 base and J lost 5, with 11 bases in between. The CDR3 consists of 15 residues. The germline V gene encodes CDR1 SGHVS and CDR2 FQNEAQ. The CDR3 region has the DNA TGTGCCAGCAGCTTAGGGCAGGGTGGGACCGGGGAGCTGTTTTTT. Amino acids: CASSLGQGGTGELFF.

The V and J genes are TRBV13 and TRBJ1-4, with D perhaps TRBD1 (6 bases). Germline CDR1 and CDR2: PRHDT and FYEKMQ (reference sequence). CDR3 length: 14 residues. V lost 5 bases and J lost 3, with 10 bases in between. CDR3: CASSLGQPNEKLFF. The DNA for the CDR3 is TGTGCCAGCAGCCTCGGACAGCCTAATGAAAAACTGTTTTTT. Complete variable domain (other parts from reference TRBV13 and TRBJ1-4): AAGVIQSPRHLIKEKRETATLKCYPIPRHDTVYWYQQGPGQDPQFLISFYEKMQSDKGSIPDRFSAQQFSDYHSELNMSSLELGDSALYFCASSLGQPNEKLFFGSGTQLSVL.

This clone is medium-sized within its sample. V gene TRBV11-3 combines with J gene TRBJ2-7, with D possibly being TRBD1 (5 bases). V shed 0 bases and J shed 2 bases, with 8 bases lying between them. CDR3 length: 14 amino acids. Germline-derived CDR1 and CDR2 are SGHNT and YENEEA. The CDR3 is CASSLDTGTYEQYF. DNA for the CDR3: TGTGCCAGCAGCTTAGATACAGGTACCTACGAGCAGTACTTC.

This chain's CDR3 is CASSRGEAGGKSEQYF. In DNA, the CDR3 is TGCGCCAGCAGCCGGGGCGAGGCGGGAGGAAAATCCGAGCAGTACTTC. The genes are TRBV5-1 and TRBJ2-7; 8 positions match TRBD2. Germline CDR1 reads SGHRS; CDR2 reads YFSETQ. V dropped 4 bases and J dropped 6; count of bases not matched to a gene: 15. This CDR3 has 16 residues.

The V gene is TRBV24-1, the J gene TRBJ2-5; 7 bases fit TRBD1. The germline V gene has CDR1 KGHDR and CDR2 SFDVKD. This CDR3 comprises 12 residues. Trimming at V came to 7 bases and at J to 13 bases, leaving 11 bases not matched to a gene. CDR3 sequence reads: CATRSTTGQWYF. The CDR3, as DNA: TGTGCCACCAGATCGACGACGGGACAGTGGTACTTC.

The chain links TRBV28 to TRBJ2-3; 8 nucleotides match TRBD1. This CDR3 spans 17 amino acids. In germline, CDR1 is MDHEN, CDR2 SYDVKM. V shed 4 bases, J shed 1 base, and the junction held 10 bases outside the gene matches. The CDR3 DNA reads as TGTGCCAGCAGTTACCCGGTCAGGGGGCTAGGCACAGATACGCAGTATTTT. Protein product: CASSYPVRGLGTDTQYF.

The chain combines TRBV7-9 with TRBJ2-1, with D unresolved. Germline assignment: CDR1 SEHNR and CDR2 FQNEAQ (reference sequence). The CDR3 covers 13 residues. Between the trimmed V and J ends, which lost 5 bases and 6 bases, there was a span of 11 bases. CDR3 region: CASSLTLGNEQFF. As DNA, the CDR3 is TGTGCCAGCAGCCTTACCCTAGGCAATGAGCAGTTCTTC.

V usage is TRBV6-6 and J usage is TRBJ2-5; the D is unclear. Germline V gene data show CDR1 as MNHNY and CDR2 as SVGAGI (reference sequence). The CDR3 has 14 residues. The ends were cut back, 2 bases at V and 2 bases at J, with 9 bases in the middle. The CDR3 DNA follows: TGTGCCAGCAGTTACAGCCATCCACAAGAGACCCAGTACTTC. Residues: CASSYSHPQETQYF.

The chain links TRBV28 to TRBJ2-7; 10 bases fit TRBD2. J gave up 4 bases and V 2 bases, and 5 bases lay outside the gene matches. This CDR3 is built from 15 residues. Per germline, CDR1 MDHEN and CDR2 SYDVKM. This chain's CDR3 is CASSLALAGLYEQYF. CDR3 nucleotides: TGTGCCAGCAGTTTAGCACTAGCGGGACTTTACGAGCAGTACTTC.

The V and J genes are TRBV12-3 or TRBV12-4 and TRBJ1-5; D remains unclear. The CDR3 loop spans 12 amino acids. Trimming removed 3 bases at V and 4 bases at J, with 4 bases between. CDR3: CASSFLNQPQHF. The CDR3 nucleotides read TGTGCCAGCAGTTTCTTAAATCAGCCCCAGCATTTT.

The table lists this clone with a count of one. The chain carries TRBV10-3 and TRBJ2-1; D is perhaps TRBD2 (6 bases). The germline V gene has CDR1 ENHRY and CDR2 SYGVKD. This CDR3 has 12 residues. V gave up 3 bases and J gave up 8 bases, with 8 bases separating them. CDR3 DNA: TGTGCCATCAGTGAAGCGGGCCATGAGCAGTTCTTC. It encodes CAISEAGHEQFF.

This clone was counted a single time. The J gene is TRBJ2-2, the V gene TRBV6-5, with D tentatively TRBD1 (5 bases). V lost 2 bases and J 5 bases, leaving 12 bases between the germline ends. The CDR3 runs 15 residues. Germline V gene data show CDR1 as MNHEY and CDR2 as SVGAGI. CDR3 nucleotides: TGTGCCAGCAGTTACAAACAGGTTCGGACCGGGGAGCTGTTTTTT. It yields the protein CASSYKQVRTGELFF.

This clone was observed a handful of times. The chain has TRBV7-8 and TRBJ1-1; TRBD1 is a possible D gene (5 bases). V was clipped by 7 bases and J by 11 bases, with 17 bases between them. Germline V gives CDR1 SGHVS, CDR2 FQNEAQ. The CDR3 has 12 residues. The chain's CDR3 is CASTRVGGVAFF. CDR3 nucleotide sequence: TGTGCCAGCACCAGGGTCGGCGGGGTGGCTTTCTTT.

This clone was detected a few times. The J gene is TRBJ1-1, the V gene TRBV6-5, with a tentative D call TRBD1 (6 bases). The CDR3 runs 15 residues. CDR1 and CDR2 from the germline V gene are MNHEY and SVGAGI. V lost 10 bases and J 5 bases, leaving 23 bases between the germline ends. The CDR3 region has the DNA TGTGCCACACAGGGTGGGGTTCTGGGGAAAACTGAAGCTTTCTTT. Translated: CATQGGVLGKTEAFF.